This paragraph covers one T cell receptor (beta chain) sequence. As yet, its antigen is unknown. The sample belongs to a study of T cell responses to AZD1222 COVID-19 vaccine. Study-wide results and caveats: Nearly half of spike-specific TCRs reportedly target variant regions that are unmutated in the B.1.351 and B.1.1.7 variants. At baseline, seropositivity was found in only 5 to 7 AZD1222 recipients.

Profiled with immunoSEQ multiplex PCR; TCRdb holds only in-frame clones, not every one. The sample lists 99,000 or so clones, 80% to 90% occurring once. The junction had 8 bases not matched to a gene; V was cut back by 1 base and J by 1 base. The germline CDR1 and CDR2 sequences are MNHEY and SMNVEV (reference sequence). This CDR3 region has 17 residues. This material consisted of peripheral blood, taken on day 0 of AZD1222 vaccination. This TCR came from an adult in good health. The J gene is TRBJ1-2, the V gene TRBV27, with TRBD1 matching over 8 bases. DNA for the CDR3: TGTGCCAGCAGTTTATGGTCCAGGGGGCCTTATAACTATGGCTACACCTTC. Encoded protein: CASSLWSRGPYNYGYTF.